Below, 11 T cell receptor beta chains from the same sample are listed, as sequenced in a study of cytomegalovirus exposure and HLA in healthy donors. The primer mix had 60 Vbeta and 13 Jbeta primers. The assay was immunoSEQ multiplex PCR, and TCRdb's table has in-frame clones only and misses some. The sample holds 95,000 to 100,000 clones; approximately 77% are singletons and the top ten take roughly 7.1%. Sequencing was carried out using PBMCs. These TCRs come from a female donor in good health and CMV-seronegative.

This chain connects TRBV7-8 to TRBJ1-1, with 11 nucleotides matching TRBD1. This CDR3 spans 16 amino acids. J was trimmed by 4 bases and V by 1 base; bases with no gene match: 5. The germline V gene encodes CDR1 SGHVS and CDR2 FQNEAQ. CDR3 loop: CASSLEGQGVSTEAFF. The CDR3 DNA is TGTGCCAGCAGCTTAGAGGGACAGGGGGTGAGCACTGAAGCTTTCTTT.

In the case of this clone: The junction does not match germline at one end; this may be a read error. The CDR3 region has the DNA TGTGCCAGCAGCTCCGGGGCCACAGGGAGAGTGAATACTGAAGCTTTCTTT. It is translated as CASSSGATGRVNTEAFF. This chain connects TRBV7-6 to TRBJ1-1, with a tentative D call TRBD1 (6 bases). The CDR3 sequence is 17 residues long. CDR1 SGHVS and CDR2 FNYEAQ come from the germline V gene.

The chain recombines TRBV7-9 with TRBJ1-3; D call uncertain. The CDR3 extends over 14 amino acids. V was pared by 8 bases and J by 4 bases, with 15 bases between. CDR1 is SEHNR, CDR2 FQNEAQ, per germline (reference sequence). CDR3 coding DNA: TGTGCCAGCCCGACGGGTCGCCTGGGAAACACCATATATTTT. Translation: CASPTGRLGNTIYF.

The chain is built from TRBV7-2 and TRBJ2-1; 8 bases align to TRBD2. This CDR3 is 17 amino acids long. Per the germline V gene, CDR1 is SGHTA and CDR2 is FQGNSA. V shed 1 base and J 3 bases; nucleotides not matched to a gene: 8. The CDR3 protein is CASSLGRGGKSYNEQFF. The CDR3 DNA follows: TGTGCCAGCAGCTTAGGACGGGGGGGGAAGAGCTACAATGAGCAGTTCTTC.

The chain uses TRBV6-8 and TRBJ2-1; TRBD2 agrees at 11 bases. There are 17 residues in the CDR3. Germline values: CDR1 MNHGY, CDR2 SAAAGT. V lost 11 bases, J lost 5 bases, and 17 bases stayed unmatched. CDR3 region: CARKGSETSGSDNEQFF. Written as DNA, the CDR3 is TGTGCCCGCAAGGGGTCCGAAACTAGCGGGAGTGACAATGAGCAGTTCTTC.

CDR3 amino acids: CASSLGRYIGGEQYF. Here the CDR3 DNA reads TGTGCCAGCAGCTTAGGCCGTTACATCGGGGGCGAGCAGTACTTC. J is TRBJ2-7 and V is TRBV5-6, with TRBD2 as a possible D gene (6 bases). The CDR3 sequence is 15 residues long. Germline V lookup: CDR1 SGHDT, CDR2 YYEEEE. Trimming shortened V by 2 bases and J by 6 bases, and 18 bases separated the two germline ends.

Only a few counts were recorded for this clone. CDR3 in DNA: TGTGCCAGCAGCTCGAGGGCTTATGAAAAACTGTTTTTT. Amino acids: CASSSRAYEKLFF. The J gene is TRBJ1-4, the V gene TRBV5-4, with D uncertain. There are 13 residues in the CDR3. Deletions cut 3 bases from V and 6 bases from J, with 9 bases between. Germline values: CDR1 SGHNT, CDR2 YYREEE (reference sequence).

The V gene is TRBV25-1, the J gene TRBJ1-4, with 9 bases aligning to TRBD1. The CDR3 has 16 amino acids. With 1 base clipped from V and 1 base from J, the junction kept 1 base outside the gene matches. In germline, CDR1 is MGHDK, CDR2 SYGVNS. In nucleotides, the CDR3 is TGTGCCAGCAGTGAATGGGGACAGGGAACTAATGAAAAACTGTTTTTT. It specifies CASSEWGQGTNEKLFF.

The rearrangement uses TRBV5-6 and TRBJ1-1; D is possibly TRBD1 (5 bases). The CDR3 loop spans 14 amino acids. Germline V gene data show CDR1 as SGHDT and CDR2 as YYEEEE. Trimming cost V 1 base and J 5 bases, with 12 bases left between them. DNA for the CDR3: TGTGCCAGCAGCTTGATCGTCGGGGGAACTGAAGCTTTCTTT. Its protein is CASSLIVGGTEAFF.

This chain links TRBV30 with TRBJ2-5; a possible D gene is TRBD2 (5 bases). The CDR3 covers 13 residues. Trimming stripped 0 bases from V and 5 bases from J, with 10 bases between. CDR1 GTSNPN and CDR2 SVGIG come from the germline V gene (reference sequence). CDR3 protein: CAWSVQGGETQYF. The CDR3 nucleotides are TGTGCCTGGAGTGTACAAGGAGGCGAGACCCAGTACTTC. Using reference TRBV30 and TRBJ2-5 for the parts outside the CDR3, the full variable domain is SQTIHQWPATLVQPVGSPLSLECTVEGTSNPNLYWYRQAAGRGLQLLFYSVGIGQISSEVPQNLSASRPQDRQFILSSKKLLLSDSGFYLCAWSVQGGETQYFGPGTRLLVL.

The rearrangement links TRBV7-9 to TRBJ2-2; 13 bases are shared with TRBD2. Germline values: CDR1 SEHNR, CDR2 FQNEAQ (reference sequence). The CDR3 has 16 residues. V gave up 2 bases and J gave up 6 bases; unmatched junction bases: 3. CDR3 bases: TGTGCCAGCAGCTTAACCGGACTAGCGGGAGCCGGGGAGCTGTTTTTT. It encodes CASSLTGLAGAGELFF.